The 26 T cell receptor beta chains below were found in one sample sequenced in a study of OX40 agonist ivuxolimab in advanced cancers. Generated by immunoSEQ multiplex PCR, the TCRdb table keeps only in-frame clones and is missing some. The repertoire holds some 54,000 clones, with 77% as singletons. Material: CD4+ or CD8+ T cells sorted from blood, obtained in a trial of the OX40 agonist ivuxolimab. All receptors derive from an adult with an advanced solid tumor such as melanoma, head and neck, liver or kidney cancer.

The chain employs TRBV30 and TRBJ2-1; 9 bases line up with TRBD2. This CDR3 has 16 residues. Germline CDR1 is GTSNPN and CDR2 is SVGIG (reference sequence). The J segment lost 4 bases and the V segment lost 1 base, leaving 8 bases of the junction unmatched. This CDR3 is CAWSGGGLASYNEQFF. As DNA, the CDR3 is TGTGCCTGGAGTGGAGGGGGACTAGCCTCTTACAATGAGCAGTTCTTC.

V is TRBV2 and J is TRBJ2-7, with a tentative D call TRBD2 (6 bases). V lost 2 bases, J lost 6 bases, and 8 bases lay in between. The CDR3 has 12 amino acids. Germline-derived CDR1 and CDR2 are SNHLY and FYNNEI. For the CDR3, the DNA is TGTGCCAGCAGTGAACTGGGAGGCGAGCAGTACTTC. Amino acid sequence: CASSELGGEQYF.

CDR3 sequence (DNA): TGCGCCAGCAGCCAAGATCGTCCAGACTCGAATGGCTACACCTTC. The encoded protein is CASSQDRPDSNGYTF. The rearrangement uses TRBV4-3 and TRBJ1-2; D unresolved. The germline V gene encodes CDR1 LGHNA and CDR2 YSLEER. This CDR3 is 15 amino acids long. V was clipped by 0 bases and J by 6 bases, with 14 bases between them.

The sample holds one count of this clone. V is TRBV19 and J is TRBJ2-7; 7 bases are shared with TRBD1. Germline assignment: CDR1 LNHDA and CDR2 SQIVND (reference sequence). This CDR3 has 14 residues. Trimming removed 8 bases from V and 3 bases from J; junction bases left unmatched: 10. This CDR3 is CASAQRQGSYEQYF. The CDR3 nucleotides are TGTGCCAGTGCCCAGAGACAGGGCAGCTACGAGCAGTACTTC. The whole variable domain, filled in from reference TRBV19 and TRBJ2-7, reads DGGITQSPKYLFRKEGQNVTLSCEQNLNHDAMYWYRQDPGQGLRLIYYSQIVNDFQKGDIAEGYSVSREKKESFPLTVTSAQKNPTAFYLCASAQRQGSYEQYFGPGTRLTVT.

This CDR3 is CASSPQSGGASYEQYF. DNA of the CDR3: TGTGCCAGCAGCCCCCAGAGCGGAGGAGCCTCCTACGAGCAGTACTTC. This chain joins TRBV7-3 and TRBJ2-7; possibly TRBD2 for D (5 bases). Trimming stripped 5 bases from V and 0 bases from J, with 17 bases between. Germline V gene sequence: CDR1 SGHTA, CDR2 FQGTGA. The CDR3 spans 16 residues.

The table lists this clone with a count of one. The V call is TRBV18, the J call TRBJ2-4; either TRBD1 or TRBD2 may supply D (7 bases each). Germline V gene sequence: CDR1 KGHSH, CDR2 LQKENI. V was shortened by 0 bases and J by 4 bases, with 16 bases between the two germline ends. The CDR3 consists of 17 residues. The CDR3 bases are TGTGCCAGCTCACCACCGCAGGGGGGGCCCATTAAAAACATTCAGTACTTC. It encodes CASSPPQGGPIKNIQYF. The full variable domain, in which reference TRBV18 and TRBJ2-4 provide the parts outside the CDR3, is NAGVMQNPRHLVRRRGQEARLRCSPMKGHSHVYWYRQLPEEGLKFMVYLQKENIIDESGMPKERFSAEFPKEGPSILRIQQVVRGDSAAYFCASSPPQGGPIKNIQYFGAGTRLSVL.

J is TRBJ1-1 and V is TRBV14, with D possibly matching TRBD1 (6 bases). The ends were cut back, 4 bases at V and 5 bases at J, with 17 bases in the middle. The germline CDR1 and CDR2 sequences are SGHDN and FVKESK. The CDR3 sequence is 15 residues long. CDR3 protein: CASSPSTGRRTEAFF. As DNA, the CDR3 is TGTGCCAGCAGCCCATCGACAGGCCGGAGGACTGAAGCTTTCTTT. Full variable domain (outside the CDR3, taken from reference TRBV14 and TRBJ1-1): EAGVTQFPSHSVIEKGQTVTLRCDPISGHDNLYWYRRVMGKEIKFLLHFVKESKQDESGMPNNRFLAERTGGTYSTLKVQPAELEDSGVYFCASSPSTGRRTEAFFGQGTRLTVV.

There are a few counts of this clone. The sample contains more than one DNA sequence encoding this CDR3. This rearrangement joins TRBV18 to TRBJ1-2; D remains ambiguous. In germline, CDR1 is KGHSH, CDR2 LQKENI. Between the trimmed V and J ends, which lost 2 bases and 1 base, there was a span of 5 bases. CDR3 length: 13 residues. CDR3 sequence (DNA): TGTGCCAGCTCACCAGAGGGTAACTATGGCTACACCTTC. Translation gives CASSPEGNYGYTF.

The chain carries TRBV19 and TRBJ2-1; 15 nucleotides align to TRBD2. V shed 4 bases and J 7 bases; nucleotides not matched to a gene: 5. Germline assignment: CDR1 LNHDA and CDR2 SQIVND (reference sequence). The CDR3 length is 16 residues. CDR3 sequence: CASSTGLAGGTNEQFF. DNA of the CDR3: TGTGCCAGTAGTACGGGACTAGCGGGAGGAACGAATGAGCAGTTCTTC.

There are a few counts of this clone. CDR3 nucleotide sequence: TGTGCCAGCAGCCAGACAGGCTCTAATGAAAAACTGTTTTTT. It yields the protein CASSQTGSNEKLFF. The chain combines TRBV9 with TRBJ1-4, with D maybe TRBD1 (6 bases). This CDR3 has 14 amino acids. Germline V gene lookup returns CDR1 SGDLS and CDR2 YYNGEE. Trimming pared 4 bases from V and 3 bases from J, leaving 10 bases between.

The chain combines TRBV6-1 with TRBJ2-3, with D hard to call. The CDR3 extends over 12 amino acids. V gave up 11 bases and J gave up 5 bases, with 14 bases separating them. Germline assignment: CDR1 MNHNS and CDR2 SASEGT. In DNA form, the CDR3 reads TGTGCCGGTAGTCAGGTCTTAGATACGCAGTATTTT. Its translation: CAGSQVLDTQYF.

This clone was detected a few times. V is TRBV4-1 and J is TRBJ2-7; TRBD2 is a possible D gene (6 bases). Germline V CDR1 and CDR2: MGHRA, YSYEKL. The CDR3 totals 17 residues. The V end lost 3 bases, the J end lost 5 bases, and 23 bases lay between the germline ends. The CDR3 nucleotides are TGCGCCAGCAGCCAGGGGCTTCCGGGACTGGGTTGGGACGAGCAGTACTTC. As protein: CASSQGLPGLGWDEQYF.

This clone appeared a single time. The genes are TRBV10-1 and TRBJ1-1; the match to TRBD1 covers 8 bases. V shed 2 bases and J 4 bases; nucleotides not matched to a gene: 0. This CDR3 contains 13 residues. Germline V gene lookup returns CDR1 WNHNN and CDR2 SYGVQD (reference sequence). CDR3 residues: CASSETGGTEAFF. DNA of the CDR3: TGCGCCAGCAGTGAGACAGGGGGCACTGAAGCTTTCTTT.

This clone was counted many times. The genes are TRBV5-1 and TRBJ1-1; D perhaps matches TRBD1 (6 bases). The V and J ends lost 1 base and 1 base respectively, with 14 bases between them. Germline V CDR1 and CDR2: SGHRS, YFSETQ. This CDR3 has 16 residues. The CDR3 nucleotides are TGCGCCAGCAGCTTGCATCAGGGGAACACGAACACTGAAGCTTTCTTT. Translation gives CASSLHQGNTNTEAFF.

The chain recombines TRBV6-1 with TRBJ2-7; TRBD1 agrees at 8 bases. V dropped 6 bases and J dropped 4; count of bases not matched to a gene: 5. The CDR3 consists of 13 residues. From germline, CDR1 is MNHNS and CDR2 SASEGT. This CDR3 is CASRQTGVYEQYF. CDR3 DNA: TGTGCCAGCAGGCAGACAGGGGTGTACGAGCAGTACTTC.

This clone has ten or more counts. The chain joins TRBV11-2 to TRBJ2-7; 9 bases align to TRBD2. V lost 0 bases to trimming and J lost 2 bases; unmatched junction nucleotides: 5. The germline CDR1 and CDR2 sequences are SGHAT and FQNNGV. The CDR3 is 16 amino acids. The DNA for the CDR3 is TGTGCCAGCAGCTTAGATCGGGCTAGCGGGGCCTACGAGCAGTACTTC. This translates into CASSLDRASGAYEQYF.

The count of this clone is one. The genes are TRBV5-8 and TRBJ2-2; 9 bases line up with TRBD2. This CDR3 has 18 amino acids. J was trimmed by 0 bases and V by 2 bases; bases with no gene match: 8. The germline V gene encodes CDR1 SGHTS and CDR2 YDEGEE. The CDR3 region is CASSLTGLAFANTGELFF. CDR3 bases: TGTGCCAGCAGCTTAACCGGACTAGCGTTCGCGAACACCGGGGAGCTGTTTTTT.

Points on this clone: This specimen includes other DNA sequences encoding the same CDR3. The chain joins TRBV2 to TRBJ1-3, with a tentative D call TRBD1 (6 bases). Germline CDR1 and CDR2: SNHLY and FYNNEI. The CDR3 extends over 16 amino acids. Trimming took 5 bases from V and 0 from J, leaving 14 bases between them. The CDR3 loop is CASSTLDRSSGNTIYF. In DNA, the CDR3 is TGTGCCAGCAGTACCCTTGACAGGTCCTCTGGAAACACCATATATTTT.

The sample holds a few counts of this clone. The chain joins TRBV6-1 to TRBJ1-4; D gene ambiguous. The V gene's germline CDR1 is MNHNS and CDR2 SASEGT. The CDR3 consists of 14 residues. Trimming removed 5 bases at V and 5 bases at J, with 12 bases between. The CDR3 region is CASSLGGQNEKLFF. The CDR3 DNA reads as TGTGCCAGCAGTCTCGGAGGCCAGAATGAAAAACTGTTTTTT.

V and J are TRBV27 and TRBJ1-6, with TRBD1 as a possible D gene (5 bases). The V and J ends lost 6 bases and 5 bases respectively, with 14 bases between them. Germline CDR1 and CDR2: MNHEY and SMNVEV (reference sequence). This CDR3 region has 15 residues. This CDR3 is CASSPWGTDNSPLHF. The CDR3 coding sequence is TGTGCCAGCAGCCCGTGGGGCACGGATAATTCACCCCTCCACTTT.

V usage is TRBV6-5 and J usage is TRBJ2-1; 11 positions match TRBD2. CDR3 length: 13 amino acids. Unmatched junction bases numbered 4, after V lost 5 bases and J lost 10 bases. Germline CDR1 reads MNHEY; CDR2 reads SVGAGI. CDR3 nucleotide sequence: TGTGCCAGCAGTGGGACTAGCGGAGGGGAGCAGTTCTTC. Protein: CASSGTSGGEQFF.

This chain uses TRBV5-4 with TRBJ2-3; perhaps TRBD1 as D (6 bases). V dropped 3 bases and J dropped 2 bases, with 10 bases sitting between them. The germline CDR1 and CDR2 sequences are SGHNT and YYREEE (reference sequence). CDR3 length: 14 amino acids. Here the CDR3 reads CASSYGQHTDTQYF. The CDR3 DNA sequence: TGTGCCAGCAGCTACGGACAGCACACAGATACGCAGTATTTT. The full variable domain, in which reference TRBV5-4 and TRBJ2-3 provide the parts outside the CDR3, is ETGVTQSPTHLIKTRGQQVTLRCSSQSGHNTVSWYQQALGQGPQFIFQYYREEENGRGNFPPRFSGLQFPNYSSELNVNALELDDSALYLCASSYGQHTDTQYFGPGTRLTVL.

This chain uses TRBV5-1 with TRBJ2-7; TRBD1 or TRBD2 may be the D gene (5 bases each). Germline CDR1 SGHRS, CDR2 YFSETQ. V shed 6 bases and J shed 0 bases, with 13 bases lying between them. The CDR3 loop spans 14 amino acids. The CDR3 sequence is CASNTRGHSYEQYF. CDR3 nucleotides: TGCGCCAGCAACACCCGGGGCCACTCCTACGAGCAGTACTTC.

This clone turned up a few times. The chain links TRBV4-3 to TRBJ2-7; TRBD1 aligns across 8 bases. CDR1 is LGHNA and CDR2 is YSLEER in the germline V gene. V gave up 0 bases and J gave up 2 bases; unmatched junction bases: 9. This CDR3 is built from 17 residues. In DNA, the CDR3 is TGCGCCAGCAGCCAAGATCGTAGGACAGGGAGGCCCTACGAGCAGTACTTC. Encoded protein: CASSQDRRTGRPYEQYF.

The V and J genes are TRBV7-2 and TRBJ2-1; tentatively, D is TRBD1 or TRBD2 (5 bases each). The germline V gene has CDR1 SGHTA and CDR2 FQGNSA. Trimming cost V 1 base and J 5 bases, with 9 bases left between them. The CDR3 length is 14 residues. The CDR3 region has the DNA TGTGCCAGCAGCTTAGGGGGGACCCACAATGAGCAGTTCTTC. Protein sequence: CASSLGGTHNEQFF.

This clone was seen a few times. The chain joins TRBV2 to TRBJ2-3, with 12 bases fitting TRBD1. This CDR3 is built from 15 residues. The V segment lost 6 bases and the J segment 4 bases; nucleotides outside the gene matches: 5. The germline gives CDR1 SNHLY, CDR2 FYNNEI. The DNA for the CDR3 is TGTGCCAGCAGGCTGGGACAGGGGGCATCAGATACGCAGTATTTT. It encodes CASRLGQGASDTQYF. Supplemented by reference TRBV2 and TRBJ2-3, the full variable domain reads EPEVTQTPSHQVTQMGQEVILRCVPISNHLYFYWYRQILGQKVEFLVSFYNNEISEKSEIFDDQFSVERPDGSNFTLKIRSTKLEDSAMYFCASRLGQGASDTQYFGPGTRLTVL.